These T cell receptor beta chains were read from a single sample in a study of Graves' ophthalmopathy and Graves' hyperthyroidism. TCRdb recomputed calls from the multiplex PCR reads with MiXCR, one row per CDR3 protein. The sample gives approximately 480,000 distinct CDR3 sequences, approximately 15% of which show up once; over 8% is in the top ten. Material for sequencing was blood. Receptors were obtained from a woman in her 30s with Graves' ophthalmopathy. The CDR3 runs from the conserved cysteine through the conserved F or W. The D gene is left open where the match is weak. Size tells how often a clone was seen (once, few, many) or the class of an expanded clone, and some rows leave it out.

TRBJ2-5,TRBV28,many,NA,CASRLRVTETQYF,TGTGCCAGCAGGCTCAGGGTTACGGAGACCCAGTACTTC
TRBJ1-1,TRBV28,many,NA,CASSFGHLNTEAFF,TGTGCCAGCAGTTTCGGCCATTTGAACACTGAAGCTTTCTTT
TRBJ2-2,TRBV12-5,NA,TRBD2,CASGDLGTRSTANTGELFF,TGTGCTAGTGGCGACCTCGGGACTAGAAGTACTGCGAACACCGGGGAGCTGTTTTTT
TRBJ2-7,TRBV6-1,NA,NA,CASKLTGYALDEQYF,TGTGCCAGCAAACTAACGGGCTACGCTTTGGACGAGCAGTACTTC
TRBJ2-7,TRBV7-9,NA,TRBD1,CASSLDRGKAYEQYF,TGTGCCAGCAGCTTAGACAGGGGCAAAGCCTACGAGCAGTACTTC
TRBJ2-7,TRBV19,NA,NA,CASSKPGQLRDEQYF,TGTGCCAGTAGTAAGCCCGGGCAGTTAAGAGACGAGCAGTACTTC
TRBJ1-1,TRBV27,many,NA,CASSFSRYTEAFF,TGTGCCAGCAGTTTTTCGAGGTACACTGAAGCTTTCTTT
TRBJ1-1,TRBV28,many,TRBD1,CASSFARQGVKNTEAFF,TGTGCCAGCAGTTTCGCCAGGCAGGGGGTAAAGAACACTGAAGCTTTCTTT
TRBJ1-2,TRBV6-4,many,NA,CASTPEGGSGYGYTF,TGTGCCAGCACTCCGGAGGGGGGGAGCGGCTATGGCTACACCTTC
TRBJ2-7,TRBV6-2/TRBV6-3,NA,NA,CASSVPDGVEQYF,TGTGCCAGCAGTGTCCCCGATGGCGTCGAGCAGTACTTC
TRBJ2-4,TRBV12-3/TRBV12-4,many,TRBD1,CASSPRDRGTQYF,TGTGCCAGCAGTCCCCGGGACAGGGGTACTCAGTACTTC
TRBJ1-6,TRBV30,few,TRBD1,CAWKQGTRNSPLHF,TGTGCCTGGAAACAGGGGACAAGAAATTCACCCCTCCACTTT
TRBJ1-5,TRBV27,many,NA,CASSLSGDNQPQHF,TGTGCCAGCAGTTTAAGCGGGGACAATCAGCCCCAGCATTTT
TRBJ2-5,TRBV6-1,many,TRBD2,CASRGGGEETQYF,TGTGCCAGCCGTGGGGGGGGGGAAGAGACCCAGTACTTC
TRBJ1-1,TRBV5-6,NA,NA,CASSLVGQGRAEACF,TGTGCCAGCAGCTTGGTAGGGCAGGGGAGAGCTGAAGCTTGCTTT
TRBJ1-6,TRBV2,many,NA,CASSEEYNSPLHF,TGTGCCAGCAGTGAGGAGTATAATTCACCCCTCCACTTT
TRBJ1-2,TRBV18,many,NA,CASSPPADYGYTF,TGTGCCAGCTCACCTCCGGCTGACTATGGCTACACCTTC
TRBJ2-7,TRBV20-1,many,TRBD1,CSARVVRTGVYEQYF,TGCAGTGCTAGAGTAGTAAGGACAGGGGTCTACGAGCAGTACTTC
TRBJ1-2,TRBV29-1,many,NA,CSVEQGLGYTF,TGCAGCGTTGAGCAGGGACTTGGCTACACCTTC
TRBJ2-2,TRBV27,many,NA,CASSLSRPTGELFF,TGTGCCAGCAGTTTATCCAGGCCCACCGGGGAGCTGTTTTTT
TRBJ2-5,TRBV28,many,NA,CASSLLGVRYQETQYF,TGTGCCAGCAGTTTATTAGGGGTGAGGTACCAAGAGACCCAGTACTTC
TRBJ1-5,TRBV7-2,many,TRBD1,CASSSRQGHQPQHF,TGTGCCAGCAGCTCCCGACAGGGTCATCAGCCCCAGCATTTT
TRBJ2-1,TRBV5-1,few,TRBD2,CASSLAGGMAEQFF,TGCGCCAGCAGCTTAGCGGGGGGAATGGCTGAGCAGTTCTTC
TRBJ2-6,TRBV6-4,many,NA,CASSDDKGSGANVLTF,TGTGCCAGCAGTGACGATAAGGGCTCAGGGGCCAACGTCCTGACTTTC
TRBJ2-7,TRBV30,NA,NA,CAWSVWGGTEQYF,TGTGCCTGGAGTGTATGGGGCGGGACTGAGCAGTACTTC
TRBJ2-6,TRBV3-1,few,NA,CASSQDASGANVLTF,TGTGCCAGCAGCCAAGACGCATCTGGGGCCAACGTCCTGACTTTC
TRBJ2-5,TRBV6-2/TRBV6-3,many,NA,CASSHAQETQYF,TGTGCCAGCAGCCACGCTCAAGAGACCCAGTACTTC
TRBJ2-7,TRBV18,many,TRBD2,CASSPEAGGSSYEQYF,TGTGCCAGCTCACCAGAAGCGGGAGGCTCCTCCTACGAGCAGTACTTC
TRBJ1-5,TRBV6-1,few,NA,CASRNGDQPQHF,TGTGCCAGCAGGAACGGGGATCAGCCCCAGCATTTT
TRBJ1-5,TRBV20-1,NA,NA,CSARLRGVGQQLNQPQHF,TGCAGTGCTAGACTGCGGGGGGTTGGCCAACAGCTGAATCAGCCCCAGCATTTT
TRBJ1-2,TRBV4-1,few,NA,CASSQDDGSGVSGYTF,TGCGCCAGCAGCCAAGACGACGGGTCAGGGGTCTCTGGCTACACCTTC
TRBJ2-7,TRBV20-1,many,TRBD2,CSARTSGAYEQYF,TGCAGTGCTAGGACTAGCGGGGCCTACGAGCAGTACTTC
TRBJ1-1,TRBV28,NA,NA,CASSFRHSITKAFF,TGTGCCAGCAGTTTTCGACACTCGATCACTAAAGCTTTCTTT
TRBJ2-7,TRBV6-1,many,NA,CASSEGATYEQYF,TGTGCCAGCAGTGAAGGTGCAACATACGAGCAGTACTTC
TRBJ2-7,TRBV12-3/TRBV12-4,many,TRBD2,CASSSAGVRTYEQYF,TGTGCCAGCAGTTCGGCGGGGGTACGAACCTACGAGCAGTACTTC
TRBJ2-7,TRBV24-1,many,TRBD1,CATSDSRDRGLSSYEQYF,TGTGCCACCAGTGACTCCCGGGACAGGGGGCTTAGCTCCTACGAGCAGTACTTC
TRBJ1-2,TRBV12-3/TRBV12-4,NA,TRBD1,CASSSQTGGEVIPTF,TGTGCCAGCAGTTCCCAGACAGGGGGCGAGGTGATTCCCACCTTC
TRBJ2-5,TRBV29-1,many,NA,CSVAVQETQYF,TGCAGCGTTGCTGTCCAAGAGACCCAGTACTTC
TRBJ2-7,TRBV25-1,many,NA,CASPGRPHEQYF,TGTGCCAGCCCGGGACGACCCCACGAGCAGTACTTC
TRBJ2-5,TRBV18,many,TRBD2,CASSPPGLAGGEETQYF,TGTGCCAGCTCACCGCCGGGACTAGCGGGAGGAGAAGAGACCCAGTACTTC
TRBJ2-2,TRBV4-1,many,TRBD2,CASSLKTGLADTGELFF,TGCGCCAGCAGCTTAAAGACAGGACTAGCGGACACCGGGGAGCTGTTTTTT
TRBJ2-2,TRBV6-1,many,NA,CASSEPGELFF,TGTGCCAGCAGTGAACCCGGGGAGCTGTTTTTT
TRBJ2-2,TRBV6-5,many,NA,CASSYRSGADTGELFF,TGTGCCAGCAGTTACCGGTCAGGCGCGGACACCGGGGAGCTGTTTTTT
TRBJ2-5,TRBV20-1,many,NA,CSAFLEADQETQYF,TGCAGTGCTTTCCTAGAGGCTGACCAAGAGACCCAGTACTTC
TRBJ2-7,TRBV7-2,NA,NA,CASSLKAGGGYEQYF,TGTGCCAGCAGCTTAAAAGCAGGGGGGGGCTACGAGCAGTACTTC
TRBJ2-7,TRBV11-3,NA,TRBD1,CASSLGFVAAGQGNSYEQYF,TGTGCCAGCAGCTTAGGATTCGTTGCAGCGGGACAGGGGAACTCCTACGAGCAGTACTTC
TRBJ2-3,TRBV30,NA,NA,CAWSRLSGSTDTQYF,TGTGCCTGGAGTCGCCTTAGCGGTAGCACAGATACGCAGTATTTT
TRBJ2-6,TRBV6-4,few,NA,CASSVGGSSGANVLTF,TGTGCCAGCAGTGTGGGGGGTTCCTCTGGGGCCAACGTCCTGACTTTC
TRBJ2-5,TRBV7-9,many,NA,CASNRRGNRQETQYF,TGTGCCAGCAACAGACGCGGCAATCGCCAAGAGACCCAGTACTTC
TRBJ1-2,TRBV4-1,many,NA,CASSQGPWGRGYGYTF,TGCGCCAGCAGCCAAGGCCCTTGGGGGCGCGGCTATGGCTACACCTTC
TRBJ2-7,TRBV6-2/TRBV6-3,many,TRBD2,CASRPSPGLESYEQYF,TGTGCCAGCAGACCTTCTCCGGGACTAGAATCCTACGAGCAGTACTTC
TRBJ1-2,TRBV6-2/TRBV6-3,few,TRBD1,CASSSPRQGGYGYTF,TGTGCCAGCAGTAGCCCCCGACAGGGCGGCTATGGCTACACCTTC
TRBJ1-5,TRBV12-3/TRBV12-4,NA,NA,CASTLQTSYSNQPQHF,TGTGCCAGCACCCTTCAGACATCATATAGCAATCAGCCCCAGCATTTT
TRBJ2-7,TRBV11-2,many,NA,CASSLRSRRGTVGYEQCF,TGTGCCAGCAGCTTAAGGTCCCGGAGGGGGACAGTTGGTTACGAGCAGTGCTTC
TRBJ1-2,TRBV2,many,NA,CAGRISHGYTF,TGTGCCGGAAGGATATCTCATGGCTACACCTTC
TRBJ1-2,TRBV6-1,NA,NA,CASSERLSKGGYTF,TGTGCCAGCAGTGAAAGGCTGTCGAAGGGTGGCTACACCTTC
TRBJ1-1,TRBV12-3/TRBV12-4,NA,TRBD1,CASSSSRDRGYTEAFF,TGTGCCAGCAGTTCCTCCCGGGACAGGGGGTACACTGAAGCTTTCTTT
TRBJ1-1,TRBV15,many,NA,CATSLRAEGRAFF,TGTGCCACCAGCCTAAGGGCGGAAGGGCGAGCTTTCTTT
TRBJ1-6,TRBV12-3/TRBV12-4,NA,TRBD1,CASGSQGVGSPLHF,TGTGCCAGCGGCTCGCAGGGGGTGGGTTCACCCCTCCACTTT